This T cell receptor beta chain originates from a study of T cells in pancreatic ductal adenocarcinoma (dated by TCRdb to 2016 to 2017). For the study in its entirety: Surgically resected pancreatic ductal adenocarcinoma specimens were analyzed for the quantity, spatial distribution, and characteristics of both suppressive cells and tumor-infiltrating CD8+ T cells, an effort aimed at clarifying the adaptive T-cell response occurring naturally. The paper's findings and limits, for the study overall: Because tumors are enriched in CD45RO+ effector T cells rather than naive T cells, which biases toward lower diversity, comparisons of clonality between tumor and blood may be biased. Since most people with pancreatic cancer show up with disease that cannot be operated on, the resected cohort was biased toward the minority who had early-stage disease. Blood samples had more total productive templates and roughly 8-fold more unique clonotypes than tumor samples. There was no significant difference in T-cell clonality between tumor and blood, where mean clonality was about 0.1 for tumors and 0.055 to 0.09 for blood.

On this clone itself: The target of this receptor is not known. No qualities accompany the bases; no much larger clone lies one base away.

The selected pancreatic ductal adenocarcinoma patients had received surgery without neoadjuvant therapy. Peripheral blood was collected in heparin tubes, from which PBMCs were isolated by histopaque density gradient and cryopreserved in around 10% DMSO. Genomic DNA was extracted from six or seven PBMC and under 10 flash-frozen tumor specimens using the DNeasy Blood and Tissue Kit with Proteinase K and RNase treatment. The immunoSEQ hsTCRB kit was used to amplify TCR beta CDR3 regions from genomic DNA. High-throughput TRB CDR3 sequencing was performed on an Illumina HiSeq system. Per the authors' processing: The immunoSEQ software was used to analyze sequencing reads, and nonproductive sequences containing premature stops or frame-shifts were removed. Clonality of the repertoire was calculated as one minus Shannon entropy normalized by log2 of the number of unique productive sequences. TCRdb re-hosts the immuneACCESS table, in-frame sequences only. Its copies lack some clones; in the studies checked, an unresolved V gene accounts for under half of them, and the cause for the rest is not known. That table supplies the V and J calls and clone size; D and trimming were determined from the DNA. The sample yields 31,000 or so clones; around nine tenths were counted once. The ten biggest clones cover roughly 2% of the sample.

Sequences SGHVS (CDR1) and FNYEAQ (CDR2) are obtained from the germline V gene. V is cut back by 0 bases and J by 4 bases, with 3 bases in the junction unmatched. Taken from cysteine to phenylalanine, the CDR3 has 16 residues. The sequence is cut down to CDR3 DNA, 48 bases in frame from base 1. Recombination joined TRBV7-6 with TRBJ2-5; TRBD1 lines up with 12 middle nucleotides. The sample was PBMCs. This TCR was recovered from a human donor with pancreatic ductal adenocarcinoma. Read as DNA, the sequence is TGTGCCAGCAGCTTAGCGGGACAGGGGGCAGGAGAGACCCAGTACTTC. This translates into CASSLAGQGAGETQYF. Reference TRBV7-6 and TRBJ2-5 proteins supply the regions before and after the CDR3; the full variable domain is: GAGVSQSPRYKVTKRGQDVALRCDPISGHVSLYWYRQALGQGPEFLTYFNYEAQQDKSGLPNDRFSAERPEGSISTLTIQRTEQRDSAMYRCASSLAGQGAGETQYFGPGTRLLVL.